Listed below are T cell receptor beta chains from one sample, sequenced in a study of graft-versus-host responses after intestinal transplantation. Sequenced by immunoSEQ multiplex PCR; TCRdb stores in-frame clones only, minus some. Of about 38,000 clones listed, under 85% are singletons. Sample: PBMCs, taken about 160 weeks after transplant. The receptors shown here come from a human patient who received an intestinal transplant, so some T cells may come from the graft donor. Both conserved end residues are part of each CDR3. Fields, in order: J gene, V gene, D gene, clone size, CDR3 protein, CDR3 DNA. The D gene is left open where the match is weak. The size of a clone is reported for some rows only, either as once, few or many, or as a class for expanded clones.

TRBJ2-5 TRBV28 TRBD1 . CASRKTSGQQETQYF TGTGCCAGCAGGAAGACCTCGGGACAGCAAGAGACCCAGTACTTC
TRBJ2-7 TRBV4-1 . . CASSQRDGFYEQYF TGCGCCAGCAGCCAGCGGGACGGGTTCTACGAGCAGTACTTC
TRBJ2-4 TRBV5-6 TRBD1 . CASSAWGQGTKNIQYF TGTGCCAGCAGCGCTTGGGGACAGGGAACCAAAAACATTCAGTACTTC
TRBJ2-3 TRBV5-4 TRBD2 . CASSLGTSGYTDTQYF TGTGCCAGCAGCTTGGGGACTAGCGGGTACACAGATACGCAGTATTTT
TRBJ2-1 TRBV15 . . CATNTARTPGNEQFF TGTGCCACCAACACCGCCAGGACCCCGGGCAATGAGCAGTTCTTC
TRBJ2-7 TRBV7-9 . . CASSFTDRTYEQYF TGTGCCAGCAGCTTCACGGACAGAACCTACGAGCAGTACTTC
TRBJ1-3 TRBV10-3 . . CAISAGKGNTIYF TGTGCCATCAGTGCAGGGAAGGGAAACACCATATATTTT
TRBJ2-7 TRBV27 TRBD2 . CASSLASGKLSYEQYF TGTGCCAGCAGTTTGGCTAGCGGGAAACTTTCCTACGAGCAGTACTTC
TRBJ2-2 TRBV7-3 TRBD1 . CASSSGQGNTGELFF TGTGCCAGCAGTTCGGGACAGGGGAACACCGGGGAGCTGTTTTTT
TRBJ2-1 TRBV28 . . CASSATSLSYNEQFF TGTGCCAGCAGTGCGACTAGTCTTTCCTACAATGAGCAGTTCTTC
TRBJ1-1 TRBV6-1 . . CASRPGTMNTEAFF TGTGCCAGCAGACCCGGGACAATGAACACTGAAGCTTTCTTT
TRBJ2-7 TRBV29-1 TRBD1 . CSVRTGLGLYYEQYF TGCAGCGTTCGGACAGGGTTGGGTCTCTACTACGAGCAGTACTTC
TRBJ1-4 TRBV27 . . CASRGGSNEKLFF TGTGCCAGCCGGGGAGGGTCTAATGAAAAACTGTTTTTT
TRBJ1-3 TRBV25-1 . . CASSEYGLPGDTIYF TGTGCCAGCAGTGAATATGGACTCCCCGGGGACACCATATATTTT
TRBJ2-2 TRBV9 . once CASSVEGPTGELFF TGTGCCAGCAGCGTAGAGGGACCCACCGGGGAGCTGTTTTTT
TRBJ1-1 TRBV28 . . CASSLFNTEAFF TGTGCCAGCAGTTTATTCAACACTGAAGCTTTCTTT
TRBJ2-5 TRBV13 TRBD1 . CASSQAKGAGETQYF TGTGCCAGCAGCCAAGCTAAGGGGGCAGGGGAGACCCAGTACTTC
TRBJ2-5 TRBV7-8 TRBD2 once CASSLERERETQYF TGTGCCAGCAGCTTGGAGCGGGAGCGAGAGACCCAGTACTTC
TRBJ2-5 TRBV7-2 . . CASRYRVRTKETQYF TGTGCCAGCCGATATAGAGTTAGAACTAAAGAGACCCAGTACTTC
TRBJ2-1 TRBV7-6 TRBD2 . CASSGGLTYNEQFF TGTGCCAGCAGCGGGGGACTAACCTACAATGAGCAGTTCTTC
TRBJ2-1 TRBV27 TRBD2 few CASRNLREGLTEQFF TGTGCCAGCAGGAATCTGAGGGAGGGCCTTACTGAGCAGTTCTTC
TRBJ2-3 TRBV18 TRBD1 . CASSPLLGQGMGDTQYF TGTGCCAGCTCACCACTGTTGGGACAGGGTATGGGAGATACGCAGTATTTT